The rows below give T cell receptor beta chains drawn from one sample of a study of T-cell memory formation after mild COVID-19. TCRdb processed the 5' RACE reads anew with MiXCR; each CDR3 protein has one entry. Among roughly 130,000 distinct CDR3 sequences listed, more than 15% were seen once. Sequenced sample: PBMCs or a T cell subset sorted from them (not recorded which). The receptors shown here come from a man between 18 and 35 years old who had mild COVID-19 (a few samples of this study predate the infection). Cell type and time point are not known. CDR3s include the opening cysteine and the closing phenylalanine or tryptophan. D genes are given only for firm matches. The size of a clone is reported for some rows only, either as once, few or many, or as a class for expanded clones.

TRBJ1-2 | TRBV7-9 | - | - | TGTGCCAGCAGCTTACCAGTGCTGGCAGGGATATCTGGCTACACCTTC | CASSLPVLAGISGYTF
TRBJ2-3 | TRBV5-1 | many | - | TGCGCCAGCAGCTTGGGACACACAGATACGCAGTATTTT | CASSLGHTDTQYF
TRBJ1-1 | TRBV5-1 | few | - | TGCGCCAGCAGCTTGGGGGTCACTGAAGCTTTCTTT | CASSLGVTEAFF
TRBJ2-2 | TRBV6-2/TRBV6-3 | few | TRBD1 | TGTGCCAGCGGCCGGACAGGGGGAACCGGGGAGCTGTTTTTT | CASGRTGGTGELFF
TRBJ2-3 | TRBV20-1 | many | - | TGCAGAACAGCGGAACTTTTCACAGATACGCAGTATTTT | CRTAELFTDTQYF
TRBJ2-1 | TRBV5-1 | - | - | TGCGCCAGCAGCTTGGGCGGGGCAAATGAGCAGTTCTTC | CASSLGGANEQFF
TRBJ2-3 | TRBV7-2 | - | TRBD2 | TGTGCCAGCAGCTCCCCGCCGGGGGGCGGGGGGTATACGCAGTATTTT | CASSSPPGGGGYTQYF
TRBJ2-3 | TRBV29-1 | - | TRBD2 | TGCAGCGTGGGTAGACTAGCGGCGGATACGCAGTATTTT | CSVGRLAADTQYF
TRBJ2-2 | TRBV7-7 | - | - | TGTGCCAGCAGCTTAAACTCTCAGGGCGGCACCGGGGAGCTGTTTTTT | CASSLNSQGGTGELFF
TRBJ2-7 | TRBV5-5 | - | - | TGTGCCAGCAGCCAATGGACGGACTCCTACGAGCAGTACTTC | CASSQWTDSYEQYF